This T cell receptor (beta chain) was recovered during a study of pediatric ulcerative colitis (dated by TCRdb to the late 2010s). Background on the whole study: From 8 or 9 newly diagnosed, treatment-naive pediatric ulcerative colitis patients and a few non-IBD control children, paired blood and rectal samples were collected. What the study reported, not specific to this receptor: Blood-derived T cells may have been included in the rectal pinch biopsies, particularly in patients with overt colitis. With only a handful of individuals, the healthy control group was small. Compared with controls, ulcerative colitis patients showed significantly higher autologous blood-rectal clonal overlap, a finding that suggests increased T cell trafficking to inflamed tissue. For technical reasons, the blood samples of a couple of patients yielded substantially fewer templates, so those samples were excluded from the blood-rectal overlap analysis. Features of the rectal repertoire distinguished controls, mild-moderate colitis patients and acute severe colitis patients, and in acute severe colitis, rectal diversity was reduced because of clonal expansions. Because repertoires came from total lymphocyte DNA, patterns in rare subsets such as regulatory T cells may not be reflected. A couple of rectal CDR3 clonotypes were detected in all ulcerative colitis patients and were not detected in any of the controls.

During colonoscopy, one to two pinch biopsies were obtained from the rectum for research. Controls underwent colonoscopy for suspected IBD, had macroscopically and histologically normal endoscopy, and were not diagnosed with IBD within the following year. Before DNA isolation, rectal biopsies were subjected to proteinase K digestion. The Wizard kit (Promega) was used to extract genomic DNA from the blood and intestinal samples. Germline trimming amounts to 2 bases on V and 3 bases on J, with 5 as the count of junction bases outside the gene matches. According to the germline V gene, CDR1 reads SGHAT and CDR2 reads FQNNGV. Measured from the cysteine to the phenylalanine, the CDR3 is 15 residues long. This entry keeps only the CDR3 DNA: 45 bases, framed from base 1. Using the immunoSEQ TRB Survey service, rearranged CDR3 beta regions were amplified from genomic DNA with multiplex V and J primers. Survey-level sequencing depth of up to 500,000 reads per sample was used to keep depth equal across samples. The libraries were purified and pooled, then sequenced using Illumina technology. The authors' analysis ran thus. immunoSEQ online tools were used for productive clonality, sample overlap, pairwise scatters, CDR3 beta length, V/D/J gene usage and productiveness. Calculated diversity was the number of unique rearrangements divided by total templates times 100; Shannon and Simpson indices were also computed. Principal component analysis used the R prcomp function and ggbiplot package on Z-score normalized data. Blood-rectal clonal overlap within each subject was quantified with Morisita's index. Imported from immuneACCESS, the table was reduced by TCRdb to in-frame sequences with V and J called. These copies leave out some clones; in studies compared against another copy, an unresolved V gene accounts for under half, and the cause of the remainder is not known. V, J and clone size are those of that table, while D and trimming were read from the DNA. This sample holds some 15,000 clones; approximately 77% were observed only once. Roughly 4.5% of the sample goes to the ten largest clones.

On this clone: It lacks a known antigen. It has no much larger one-base neighbor in the sample; base qualities were not kept.

The receptor's source is a boy younger than 18 who was a control in a study of pediatric ulcerative colitis. Rearrangement joined TRBV11-2 to TRBJ2-3, and 7 junctional nucleotides match TRBD2. Sequenced sample: gut tissue. The CDR3 region has the sequence CASSLWGRGTDTQYF. The nucleotides read TGTGCCAGCAGCTTATGGGGGAGGGGTACAGATACGCAGTATTTT.